Detailed here is one TCR beta chain. This specimen comes from a study of blood T cell repertoires in COVID-19. Study in general: The United States, Italy and Spain supplied acute and convalescent COVID-19 samples. Sources were T cells, B-cell-depleted T cells, or PBMCs; the material itself was cDNA or gDNA.

Germline V gene lookup returns CDR1 SGHTA and CDR2 FQGNSA. The CDR3 runs to 13 residues. Per the original data handling: The assay estimated nucleated cells by amplifying reference gene primers. Profiling relied on immunoSEQ multiplex PCR, and the TCRdb table lists in-frame clones only, not all of them. That table is the source of V, J and clone size, and D and trimming were worked out from the DNA. The data contain 150,000 to 200,000 clones, 80% to 90% of them singletons. The TCR originated in a man over 45 with active or convalescent COVID-19. The sequencing sample was made of peripheral blood. The chain carries TRBV7-2 and TRBJ1-6; 7 nucleotides match TRBD1. Written as DNA, the CDR3 is TGTGCTACCCGGGACAGAAGTAATTCACCCCTCCACTTT. Translation: CATRDRSNSPLHF.